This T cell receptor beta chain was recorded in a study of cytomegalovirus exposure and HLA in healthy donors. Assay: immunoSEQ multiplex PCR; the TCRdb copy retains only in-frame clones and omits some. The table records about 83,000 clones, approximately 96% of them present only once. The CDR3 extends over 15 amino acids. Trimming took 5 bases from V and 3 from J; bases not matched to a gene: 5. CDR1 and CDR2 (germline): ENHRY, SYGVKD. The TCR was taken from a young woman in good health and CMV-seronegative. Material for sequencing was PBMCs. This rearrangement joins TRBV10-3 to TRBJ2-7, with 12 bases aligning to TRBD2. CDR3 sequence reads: CAISLAGGRGYEQYF. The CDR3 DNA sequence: TGTGCCATCAGTCTAGCGGGAGGGAGGGGCTACGAGCAGTACTTC.